These 19 T cell receptor beta chains came from one sample sequenced in a study of shared clonotypes between healthy human individuals. Naive CD8 cells lacked CD45RO, underwent positive selection for CCR7 and left out terminally differentiated effector memory CD45RA+ cells. The method was immunoSEQ multiplex PCR; TCRdb's version includes in-frame clones alone and lacks a portion of them. The sample has around 2.1 million clones; 85% to 95% are singletons. The sample taken for sequencing was naive CD8+ T cells from PBMCs. Receptors originate from a man aged 18-30 years in good health. Some clones in this sample may be carry-over from other donors' samples.

This sequence joins TRBV7-2 and TRBJ2-2; no firm D call. This CDR3 is built from 16 residues. V was clipped by 3 bases and J by 1 base, with 12 bases between them. In germline, CDR1 is SGHTA, CDR2 FQGNSA. The CDR3 nucleotides are TGTGCCAGCAGCTTTGGCCCCAGCCTGAACACCGGGGAGCTGTTTTTT. This sequence encodes CASSFGPSLNTGELFF.

This sequence joins TRBV5-1 and TRBJ2-7, with 7 bases that match TRBD2. CDR1 and CDR2 from the germline V gene are SGHRS and YFSETQ. This CDR3 region has 15 residues. V was pared by 5 bases and J by 3 bases, with 11 bases of the junction left unmatched. The CDR3 sequence is CASRSGTNDYYEQYF. CDR3 sequence (DNA): TGCGCCAGCAGATCGGGGACTAACGATTACTACGAGCAGTACTTC.

Concerning this clone: Other nucleotide sequences from this sample produce the same CDR3. In DNA form, the CDR3 reads TGTGCCAGCAGCGGGAACCGAGGTGGCTACACCTTC. This codes for CASSGNRGGYTF. This chain uses TRBV9 with TRBJ1-2, with D uncertain. The germline CDR1 and CDR2 sequences are SGDLS and YYNGEE. Trimming stripped 3 bases from V and 7 bases from J, with 10 bases between. The CDR3 runs 12 residues.

V and J are TRBV27 and TRBJ1-5, with D possibly TRBD1 on 6 matching bases. Germline loops: CDR1 MNHEY, CDR2 SMNVEV (reference sequence). The CDR3 is made up of 15 amino acids. Trimming removed 4 bases from V and 6 bases from J, with 16 bases in between. This chain's CDR3 is CASSSLTGYRQPQHF. CDR3 sequence (DNA): TGTGCCAGCAGTTCCCTGACAGGCTATCGTCAGCCCCAGCATTTT.

This chain joins TRBV28 and TRBJ1-5; weak D call: TRBD1 (5 bases). This CDR3 region has 14 residues. CDR1 and CDR2 from the germline V gene are MDHEN and SYDVKM. V lost 5 bases and J lost 4, with 12 bases in between. CDR3 nucleotides: TGTGCCAGCAGTCCCAGGGAACCTAATCAGCCCCAGCATTTT. This gives the protein CASSPREPNQPQHF.

The chain couples TRBV9 to TRBJ2-2; D gene unclear. The CDR3 has 15 amino acids. Trimming took off 0 bases at V and 6 bases at J, with 12 bases between the two ends. In germline, CDR1 is SGDLS, CDR2 YYNGEE. The CDR3 DNA reads as TGTGCCAGCAGCGTAGGTGGGGTTGCCCCCGGGGAGCTGTTTTTT. Residues: CASSVGGVAPGELFF.

The chain employs TRBV2 and TRBJ2-1; 10 bases agree with TRBD2. J lost 4 bases, V lost 11 bases, and 8 bases had no gene match. This CDR3 contains 14 residues. CDR1 is SNHLY, CDR2 FYNNEI, per germline. This chain's CDR3 is CAGGIAGGYNEQFF. CDR3 bases: TGTGCCGGGGGTATAGCGGGAGGATACAATGAGCAGTTCTTC.

The rearrangement links TRBV19 to TRBJ1-5; D gene uncertain. CDR3 length equals 15 residues. Trimming cost V 3 bases and J 2 bases, with 11 bases left between them. Germline CDR1 and CDR2: LNHDA and SQIVND (reference sequence). The CDR3 loop reads CASSIPGWGNQPQHF. CDR3 sequence (DNA): TGTGCCAGTAGTATCCCCGGATGGGGCAATCAGCCCCAGCATTTT.

Worth noting for this clone: This sample also contains other DNA sequences that code for the same CDR3. V is TRBV6-6 and J is TRBJ2-7; no clear D gene. CDR1 MNHNY and CDR2 SVGAGI come from the germline V gene (reference sequence). The CDR3 has 13 residues. V lost 0 bases to trimming and J lost 2 bases, with 5 bases between them. The CDR3 sequence is CASSYSGTYEQYF. The CDR3 region has the DNA TGTGCCAGCAGTTACTCTGGTACCTACGAGCAGTACTTC.

The chain combines TRBV28 with TRBJ1-5, with a weak D call TRBD1 (5 bases). V lost 5 bases and J lost 5, with 16 bases in between. Germline V gene lookup returns CDR1 MDHEN and CDR2 SYDVKM. This CDR3 spans 15 amino acids. The CDR3 sequence: CASSPRSAGHQPQHF. Written as DNA, the CDR3 is TGTGCCAGCAGTCCCCGGTCGGCAGGGCATCAGCCCCAGCATTTT.

About this clone: Other nucleotide sequences in the sample specify the same CDR3. The chain couples TRBV4-3 to TRBJ2-2, with 8 bases aligning to TRBD2. The V gene's germline CDR1 is LGHNA and CDR2 YSLEER. The J segment lost 4 bases and the V segment lost 3 bases, leaving 1 base of the junction unmatched. The CDR3 totals 14 residues. CDR3 in DNA: TGCGCCAGCAGCCAGGGACTAGTCACCGGGGAGCTGTTTTTT. This codes for CASSQGLVTGELFF.

CDR3 sequence reads: CASSQVKGQGAGQPQHF. For the CDR3, the DNA is TGCGCCAGCAGCCAAGTAAAGGGACAGGGGGCAGGTCAGCCCCAGCATTTT. J is TRBJ1-5 and V is TRBV4-1, with 12 bases matching TRBD1. The V segment lost 1 base and the J segment 6 bases; nucleotides outside the gene matches: 7. The CDR3 has 17 residues. Germline CDR1 is MGHRA and CDR2 is YSYEKL.

The chain employs TRBV2 and TRBJ2-2; the D call may be TRBD1 or TRBD2 (5 bases each). V was trimmed by 7 bases and J by 1 base, leaving 13 bases between them. CDR1 and CDR2 from the germline V gene are SNHLY and FYNNEI. The CDR3 has 15 residues. CDR3 sequence (DNA): TGTGCCAGCACATCGGGACCAGAGAACACCGGGGAGCTGTTTTTT. It codes for CASTSGPENTGELFF.

The chain employs TRBV9 and TRBJ2-5; 9 positions match TRBD2. This CDR3 spans 18 amino acids. V was pared by 0 bases and J by 4 bases, with 13 bases of the junction left unmatched. Germline-derived CDR1 and CDR2 are SGDLS and YYNGEE. CDR3 DNA sequence: TGTGCCAGCAGCGTAGGTCTCCGGGGACTAGCCCTACCAGAGACCCAGTACTTC. This translates into CASSVGLRGLALPETQYF.

This chain links TRBV9 with TRBJ2-6, with 8 bases that match TRBD2. Trimming at V came to 3 bases and at J to 2 bases, leaving 10 bases not matched to a gene. Germline CDR1 and CDR2: SGDLS and YYNGEE. CDR3 length: 18 residues. The CDR3 nucleotides read TGTGCCAGCAGCGGATCACAGGGACTAGGAACTGGGGCCAACGTCCTGACTTTC. The encoded protein is CASSGSQGLGTGANVLTF. The variable domain in full, with the rest retrieved from reference TRBV9 and TRBJ2-6, is DSGVTQTPKHLITATGQRVTLRCSPRSGDLSVYWYQQSLDQGLQFLIQYYNGEERAKGNILERFSAQQFPDLHSELNLSSLELGDSALYFCASSGSQGLGTGANVLTFGAGSRLTVL.

The V gene is TRBV29-1, the J gene TRBJ2-2, with 8 bases fitting TRBD1. The CDR3 is made up of 16 amino acids. V shed 6 bases and J 0 bases; nucleotides not matched to a gene: 9. The V gene's germline CDR1 is SQVTM and CDR2 ANQGSEA. The CDR3 DNA reads as TGCAGCGTGATGACAGGGGAGGCCCCGAACACCGGGGAGCTGTTTTTT. Translating gives CSVMTGEAPNTGELFF.

This clone was recorded only once. The rearrangement links TRBV27 to TRBJ2-2; D may be TRBD1 (6 bases). V was shortened by 8 bases and J by 8 bases, with 9 bases between the two germline ends. Per germline, CDR1 MNHEY and CDR2 SMNVEV (reference sequence). The CDR3 consists of 11 residues. The CDR3 reads CASHGTGELFF. The CDR3 DNA is TGTGCCAGCCATGGGACAGGGGAGCTGTTTTTT.

The CDR3 reads CASGLVVTNTGELFF. The CDR3, as DNA: TGTGCTAGTGGTTTGGTAGTTACTAACACCGGGGAGCTGTTTTTT. This chain uses TRBV12-5 with TRBJ2-2; D call uncertain. This CDR3 has 15 residues. The germline V and J ends were trimmed by 0 bases and 2 bases, with 7 bases remaining between them. CDR1 is LGHNT and CDR2 is FRNRAP in the germline V gene.

The chain recombines TRBV7-9 with TRBJ2-7; a weak D match, TRBD1 (6 bases). V was clipped by 4 bases and J by 2 bases, with 15 bases between them. Germline V gene lookup returns CDR1 SEHNR and CDR2 FQNEAQ (reference sequence). This CDR3 contains 15 residues. The CDR3 protein is CASSSTGALTYEQYF. In DNA, the CDR3 is TGTGCCAGCAGCTCGACAGGAGCCCTTACCTACGAGCAGTACTTC. The full variable domain, rest sourced from reference TRBV7-9 and TRBJ2-7, is DTGVSQNPRHKITKRGQNVTFRCDPISEHNRLYWYRQTLGQGPEFLTYFQNEAQLEKSRLLSDRFSAERPKGSFSTLEIQRTEQGDSAMYLCASSSTGALTYEQYFGPGTRLTVT.